This T cell receptor beta chain came from a study of a mutant IDH1 vaccine in newly diagnosed glioma. Background on the study: It was radiotherapy, temozolomide, or both that patients received previously, with most receiving both.

Notes on this clone: The antigen is unknown.

Whole-study findings and limits: Among all patients, vaccine-induced immune responses occurred in approximately 94%. Alterations occurring in top peripheral T cell clonotypes seemed unrelated to pseudoprogression.

Time point here: baseline, week 1 (first vaccination visit). Treatment noted: pre-vaccination baseline after standard-of-care therapy. Tumors from donors were new WHO grade 3 or 4 IDH1-mutant astrocytomas with ATRX loss. The CDR3 consists of 13 residues. The germline V gene has CDR1 SNHLY and CDR2 FYNNEI. V was cut by 1 base and J by 5 bases, with 9 bases left in between. Produced via immunoSEQ multiplex PCR; TCRdb's table is partial and in-frame only. The data hold 40,000 or so clones, with roughly 89% observed a single time. The V gene is TRBV2, the J gene TRBJ2-7; D is unresolved. The receptor comes from a man aged 18 to 30 with glioma. The sequencing used PBMCs, collected from a glioma patient treated with radiotherapy, temozolomide or both. The CDR3 protein is CASSEEPPHEQYF. The CDR3 DNA is TGTGCCAGCAGTGAAGAGCCACCCCACGAGCAGTACTTC.